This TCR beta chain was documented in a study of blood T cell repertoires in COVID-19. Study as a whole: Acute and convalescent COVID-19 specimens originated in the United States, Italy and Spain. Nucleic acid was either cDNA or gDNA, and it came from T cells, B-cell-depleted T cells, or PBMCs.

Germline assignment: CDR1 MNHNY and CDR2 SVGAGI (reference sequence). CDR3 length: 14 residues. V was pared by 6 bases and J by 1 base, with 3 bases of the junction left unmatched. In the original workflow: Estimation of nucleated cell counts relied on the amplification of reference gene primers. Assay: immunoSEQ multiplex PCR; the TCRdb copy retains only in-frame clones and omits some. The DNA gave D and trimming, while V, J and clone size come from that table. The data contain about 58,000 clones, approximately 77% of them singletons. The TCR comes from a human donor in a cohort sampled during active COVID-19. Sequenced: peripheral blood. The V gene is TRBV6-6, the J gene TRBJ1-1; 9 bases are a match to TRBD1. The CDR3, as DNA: TGTGCCAGCAGCCCGGGACAGGGGAACACTGAAGCTTTCTTT. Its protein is CASSPGQGNTEAFF.